Shown below are 10 T cell receptor beta chains from a single sample sequenced in a study of human T cells and chemical hapten exposure. Each CDR3 protein gets one entry after TCRdb re-called the RACE reads with MiXCR. Counted here are 330,000 or so distinct CDR3 sequences, about 6% occurring once; the ten biggest clones make up about 6%. Specified time point: patch test 2, 6 weeks after DPC sensitization. The sample's treatment: therapeutic diphenylcyclopropenone sensitization with weekly scalp DPC. Source: whole blood, taken in connection with sensitization to the hapten diphenylcyclopropenone (DPC). The receptors stem from a woman between 18 and 29 years old with alopecia areata. Some clones in this sample may be carry-over from other donors' samples.

This clonotype was seen a few times. This chain uses TRBV3-1 with TRBJ1-1; TRBD1 is a possible D gene (5 bases). The length of the CDR3 is 14 residues. Germline CDR1 and CDR2: LGHDT and YNNKEL (reference sequence). Trimming shortened V by 4 bases and J by 4 bases, and 13 bases separated the two germline ends. CDR3 nucleotide sequence: TGTGCCAGCAGCCCTTATTGGCAGGGCACTGAAGCTTTCTTT. It specifies CASSPYWQGTEAFF.

The rearrangement links TRBV6-5 to TRBJ1-5; 9 nucleotides line up with TRBD1. Germline V CDR1 and CDR2: MNHEY, SVGAGI. V was pared by 6 bases and J by 4 bases, with 10 bases of the junction left unmatched. The CDR3 covers 16 residues. CDR3 DNA sequence: TGTGCCAGCAGGCGGAGACAGGGGGGGGTAAATCAGCCCCAGCATTTT. Its translation is CASRRRQGGVNQPQHF.

This clonotype has just a few counts. The V call is TRBV19, the J call TRBJ1-2; D remains unclear. V was clipped by 3 bases and J by 5 bases, with 13 bases between them. CDR3 length: 14 residues. In germline, CDR1 is LNHDA, CDR2 SQIVND (reference sequence). DNA of the CDR3: TGTGCCAGTAGTATTGAACCCCTCGGGTATGGCTACACCTTC. It codes for CASSIEPLGYGYTF.

This clonotype was detected only a few times. This chain links TRBV4-3 with TRBJ2-2; 10 bases align to TRBD1. Trimming cost V 4 bases and J 5 bases; bases outside gene matches: 10. Germline V gene lookup returns CDR1 LGHNA and CDR2 YSLEER. This CDR3 contains 17 residues. CDR3 nucleotide sequence: TGCGCCAGCAGCCTACGGACAGGGGGTGGGATGACCGGGGAGCTGTTTTTT. Translated: CASSLRTGGGMTGELFF.

The gene calls are TRBV7-9 and TRBJ2-1, with D uncertain. The CDR3 covers 15 residues. CDR1 is SEHNR and CDR2 is FQNEAQ in the germline V gene (reference sequence). The V and J ends lost 2 bases and 1 base respectively, with 9 bases between them. The CDR3 region has the DNA TGTGCCAGCAGCTTACAGGCGATTTCCTACAATGAGCAGTTCTTC. Protein sequence: CASSLQAISYNEQFF.

In this sample, this clonotype turned up many times. This chain joins TRBV3-1 and TRBJ1-4; 10 bases are a match to TRBD1. CDR1 LGHDT and CDR2 YNNKEL come from the germline V gene (reference sequence). J lost 7 bases, V lost 6 bases, and 5 bases had no gene match. CDR3 size: 14 residues. CDR3 amino acids: CASSARDRGEKLFF. CDR3 bases: TGTGCCAGCAGTGCCCGGGACAGGGGTGAAAAACTGTTTTTT.

This clonotype occurred a few times. The V gene is TRBV18, the J gene TRBJ2-3; possibly TRBD2 for D (5 bases). CDR1 and CDR2 (germline): KGHSH, LQKENI. This CDR3 contains 17 residues. Trimming stripped 1 base from V and 3 bases from J, with 17 bases between. The CDR3 loop reads CASSPLAGRPGTDTQYF. Here the CDR3 DNA reads TGTGCCAGCTCACCACTCGCGGGCCGCCCCGGGACAGATACGCAGTATTTT.

This clonotype was detected many times. This sequence joins TRBV10-3 and TRBJ1-5; perhaps TRBD1 as D (5 bases). Deletions cut 1 base from V and 0 bases from J, with 16 bases between. This CDR3 region has 18 residues. CDR1 is ENHRY, CDR2 SYGVKD, per germline. The CDR3 region has the DNA TGTGCCATCAGTGAGTGGCACATCCAGGGATATAGCAATCAGCCCCAGCATTTT. Its translation: CAISEWHIQGYSNQPQHF.

Many counts were recorded for this clonotype. The rearrangement uses TRBV10-3 and TRBJ1-6; D not resolved. Germline assignment: CDR1 ENHRY and CDR2 SYGVKD. This CDR3 region has 12 residues. V lost 0 bases and J lost 10, with 4 bases in between. For the CDR3, the DNA is TGTGCCATCAGTGAGTCCAGATCACCCCTCCACTTT. Its translation: CAISESRSPLHF.

In this sample, this clonotype turned up many times. The chain couples TRBV7-8 to TRBJ1-5; tentatively, D is TRBD1 (6 bases). The CDR3 covers 15 residues. Germline CDR1 is SGHVS and CDR2 is FQNEAQ. The V end lost 5 bases, the J end lost 4 bases, and 15 bases lay between the germline ends. The CDR3 is CASSTKSGVNQPQHF. The CDR3 bases are TGTGCCAGCAGCACAAAATCAGGGGTAAATCAGCCCCAGCATTTT.